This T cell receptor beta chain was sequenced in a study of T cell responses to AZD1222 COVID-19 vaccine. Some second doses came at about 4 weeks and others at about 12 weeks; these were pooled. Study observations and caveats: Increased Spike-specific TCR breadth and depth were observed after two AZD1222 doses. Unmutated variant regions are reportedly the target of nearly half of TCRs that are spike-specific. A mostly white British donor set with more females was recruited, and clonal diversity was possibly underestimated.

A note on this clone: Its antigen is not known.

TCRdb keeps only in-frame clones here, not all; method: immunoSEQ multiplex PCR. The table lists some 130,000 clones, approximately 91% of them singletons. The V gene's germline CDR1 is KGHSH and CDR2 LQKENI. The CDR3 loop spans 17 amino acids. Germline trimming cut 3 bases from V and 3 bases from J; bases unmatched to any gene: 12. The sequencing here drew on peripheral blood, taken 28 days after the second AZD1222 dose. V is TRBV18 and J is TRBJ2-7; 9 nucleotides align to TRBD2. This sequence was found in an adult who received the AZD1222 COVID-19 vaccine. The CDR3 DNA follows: TGTGCCAGCTCACCGGGTCAGCCTAGCGGGGACAACTACGAGCAGTACTTC. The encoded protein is CASSPGQPSGDNYEQYF.